Given below is one TCR beta chain in context. Which antigen it targets is not known. Per-base quality was not reported, and no clone a single base away is much larger than it. TCRbeta CDR3 regions were profiled by bias-controlled multiplex PCR amplification of genomic DNA with the immunoSEQ Assay. Concerning the study's data processing: To quantify the absolute abundance of each unique TCRbeta CDR3 region, the sequences were collapsed and filtered. Two models were used to test differential abundance: a binomial model (Fisher-equivalent) and a beta-binomial model that adds time-dependent variance fitted from healthy donors. Any clone with fewer than 5 combined templates was excluded, and a clone was called differentially abundant if its Benjamini-Hochberg FDR was below 0.01. In the beta-binomial model, variance was expressed as a function of the total template count across the two samples, in the form v = (b*log(k)+a)^2. Here the immuneACCESS table is served through TCRdb, limited to in-frame sequences with V and J called. Missing clones are a known gap in these copies; in checked studies unresolved V genes cover under half, and the rest lacks a known reason. Clone size and V and J calls were adopted from that table, with D and trimming inferred from the DNA. This sample lists around 130,000 clones; about 86% were detected once. About 8% of the sample rests with the top ten.

Taken from the germline V gene, the CDR1 and CDR2 loops are SQVTM and ANQGSEA. Trimming accounts for 0 bases at V and 15 bases at J, while the number of junction bases matched to no gene is 6. Including the terminal cysteine and phenylalanine, the CDR3 comprises 12 residues. The DNA shown is the 36-base CDR3, in frame from base 1. During the collection period, no infections or other immune events were recorded for the healthy donors. Blood repertoires from healthy donors were used as a training cohort for calibrating time-dependent variance in a beta-binomial model of differential abundance of T-cell clones. The training cohort was composed of approximately ten healthy donors, 3 female and 7 male. The donors were between about 25 and 70 years old, with an average age of roughly 43 years. Whole blood, obtained from a commercial supplier, was collected from each healthy donor at three time points spaced roughly 2 weeks apart. For immunosequencing, genomic DNA was extracted from unsorted whole blood.

This sample is drawn from a study of identifying expanded T cells in peripheral blood (dated by TCRdb to between 2019 and 2020). Broadly, across the study: Four technical replicates, made by sequencing separate aliquots from the same pool of genomic DNA, were compared pairwise.

Study-level results and caveats: The authors expected biological variance in healthy repertoires might increase further over much longer intervals such as months to years. Approximately 1.2 differentially abundant clones were flagged by the binomial model between technical replicates, whereas about 16.4 and 19 were flagged over roughly two weeks and four weeks, respectively. Across all healthy donors, variance in clone template counts between approximately two-week samples was found to increase significantly with total template count. Across all healthy-donor time intervals, the beta-binomial model significantly cut both the number of clones called differentially abundant and the false-positive rate.

The rearranged segments are TRBV29-1 and TRBJ2-1; 9 junctional bases match TRBD2. This clonotype originated in a person between 18 and 75 years old in good health. Sequenced material: blood. This receptor carries the CDR3 CSVEDASGVGFF. The DNA sequence is TGCAGCGTTGAAGATGCTAGCGGGGTTGGGTTCTTC.